Described below is a single TCR beta chain sequence and its context. These data originate in a study of OX40 agonist ivuxolimab in advanced cancers. Sequencing was performed with immunoSEQ multiplex PCR; in TCRdb, only in-frame clones are kept and a portion is missing. The sample holds over 80,000 clones; roughly 90% are singletons and the top ten take 5.5%. Germline assignment: CDR1 ENHRY and CDR2 SYGVKD. This CDR3 comprises 14 residues. With 7 bases clipped from V and 8 bases from J, the junction kept 10 bases outside the gene matches. The clonotype was recovered from an adult with an advanced solid tumor such as melanoma, head and neck, liver or kidney cancer. The source material was CD4+ or CD8+ T cells sorted from blood, sampled in a trial of the OX40 agonist ivuxolimab. The chain employs TRBV10-3 and TRBJ2-1, with TRBD2 matching 8 bases. As DNA, the CDR3 is TGTGCCATCATGCAACGGGGGGGCCGGGATGAGCAGTTCTTC. Translation: CAIMQRGGRDEQFF.